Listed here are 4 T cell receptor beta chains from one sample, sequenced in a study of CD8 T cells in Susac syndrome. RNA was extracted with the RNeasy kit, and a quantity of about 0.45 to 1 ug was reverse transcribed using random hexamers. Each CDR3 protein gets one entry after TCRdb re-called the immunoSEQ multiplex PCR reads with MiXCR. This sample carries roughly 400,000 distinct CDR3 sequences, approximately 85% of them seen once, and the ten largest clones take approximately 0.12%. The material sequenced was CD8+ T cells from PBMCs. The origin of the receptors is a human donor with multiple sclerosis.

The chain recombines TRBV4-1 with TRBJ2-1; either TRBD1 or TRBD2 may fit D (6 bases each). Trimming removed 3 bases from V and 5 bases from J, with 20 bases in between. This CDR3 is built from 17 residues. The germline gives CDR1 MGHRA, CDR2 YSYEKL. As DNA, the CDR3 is TGCGCCAGCAGCCATTTAGGGGGAGGCCTGAGCGACAATGAGCAGTTCTTC. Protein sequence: CASSHLGGGLSDNEQFF.

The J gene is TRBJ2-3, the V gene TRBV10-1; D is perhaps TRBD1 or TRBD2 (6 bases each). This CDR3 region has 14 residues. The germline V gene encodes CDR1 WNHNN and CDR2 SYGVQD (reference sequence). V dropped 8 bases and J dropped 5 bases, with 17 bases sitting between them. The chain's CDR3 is CASSEGGSLDTQYF. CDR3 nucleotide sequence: TGCGCCAGCTCCGAAGGGGGGAGTTTAGATACGCAGTATTTT.

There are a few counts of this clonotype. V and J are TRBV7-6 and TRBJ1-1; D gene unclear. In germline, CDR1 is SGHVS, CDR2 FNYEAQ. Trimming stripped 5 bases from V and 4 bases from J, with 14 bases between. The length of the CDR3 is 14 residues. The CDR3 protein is CASSDEAGFTEAFF. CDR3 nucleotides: TGTGCCAGCAGCGACGAGGCGGGGTTCACTGAAGCTTTCTTT.

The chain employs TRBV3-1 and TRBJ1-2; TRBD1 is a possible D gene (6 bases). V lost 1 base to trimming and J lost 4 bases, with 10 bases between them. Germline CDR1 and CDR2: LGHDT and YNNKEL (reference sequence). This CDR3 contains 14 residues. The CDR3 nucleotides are TGTGCCAGCAGCCAAGCCGGGGGCGGCTATGGCTACACCTTC. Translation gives CASSQAGGGYGYTF.